The rows below give T cell receptor beta chains drawn from one sample of a study of T cell repertoires in cytomegalovirus infection. Each CDR3 protein gets one entry after TCRdb re-called the reads with MiXCR. The data show approximately 170,000 distinct CDR3 sequences, approximately 17% seen once. The sequenced sample consisted of CD8+ T cells from PBMCs. The source is a human donor in good health (CMV status not recorded). Some clones in this sample may be carry-over from other donors' samples. CDR3s leave out the opening cysteine and the closing phenylalanine or tryptophan.

v_gene: TRBV6-5
CDR3aa: ASTARTGGETQY

v_gene: TRBV25-1
CDR3aa: ASSELGRNGYT

v_gene: TRBV7-3
CDR3aa: ACLRPYGYT

v_gene: TRBV27
CDR3aa: ASSLSKQPRPDTQY

v_gene: TRBV6-1
CDR3aa: ASSGSTSGVSSYNEQF

v_gene: TRBV6-4
CDR3aa: ASSDSNTGGTGELF

v_gene: TRBV6-1
CDR3aa: ASSVRGTEQETQY

v_gene: TRBV7-2
CDR3aa: ASSLVGGEQF

v_gene: TRBV12-3/TRBV12-4
CDR3aa: ASSKPLAGGPDTQY

v_gene: TRBV29-1
CDR3aa: SVEHWTGELETQY

v_gene: TRBV7-2
CDR3aa: ASSLAGGGYEQY

v_gene: TRBV7-2
CDR3aa: ASSLAPRDRLQETQY

v_gene: TRBV7-2
CDR3aa: ASSLDYRAEQY